This T cell receptor beta chain was sequenced for a study of vaccination effects on CD4 cells after COVID-19. In the study overall: Post-vaccine specimens arrived a median 72 days past the second dose. Regarding the study as a whole: Marked clonal contraction was seen in infection- and vaccine-induced clones late after vaccination.

Antigen-specific CD4+ T cells were expanded with viral peptide pools in the ViraFEST assay before sequencing. The authors isolated CD4+ T cells after about 10 days of culture. Vaccine administered to participants consisted of two doses of either BNT162b2 or mRNA-1273. This CDR3 has 12 amino acids. Trimming took off 6 bases at V and 3 bases at J, with 8 bases between the two ends. The germline V gene has CDR1 MNHEY and CDR2 SVGAGI. Details on this clone: Its antigen is undetermined.

TCRdb's table, derived via immunoSEQ multiplex PCR, lists solely in-frame clones and lacks some. The sample holds some 22,000 clones, roughly 80% seen once. The sample was CD4+ T cells from PBMCs cultured with HCoV-NL63 spike peptides, taken after COVID-19 vaccination. The J gene is TRBJ1-2, the V gene TRBV6-5; no definite D call. The TCR was taken from a human donor who received a COVID-19 vaccine. As DNA, the CDR3 is TGTGCCAGCAGCCGCGATTACTATGGCTACACCTTC. Translation gives CASSRDYYGYTF.